This T cell receptor (beta chain) was documented in a study of T cells in Graves' hyperthyroidism and ophthalmopathy. Concerning this clonotype: Antigen: not known.

Deletions cut 4 bases from V and 0 bases from J, with 13 bases between. Per germline, CDR1 SGHTA and CDR2 FQGNSA. The CDR3 runs to 16 residues. Ophthalmopathy patients all had a Clinical Activity Score of at least 3, a NOSPECS grade of at least 4 and disease under 3 months old. Patients with uncontrolled infections, other autoimmune diseases, pregnancy or lactation were excluded. RNA transcripts yielded amplified TCR beta CDR3 regions. HTBI primers were employed in a first-round RT-PCR of the TCR CDR3. From the multiplex PCR reads, TCRdb called clonotypes with MiXCR, one entry per CDR3 protein. The sample lists some 320,000 distinct CDR3 sequences, roughly 15% occurring once. Regarding the study as a whole: The model anticipated ophthalmopathy a median around six months pre-onset.

The receptor comes from a woman aged 40 to 50 with Graves' ophthalmopathy. The chain combines TRBV7-2 with TRBJ1-3; D is unclear. Sequencing was carried out using blood. CDR3: CASSSPGGVSGNTIYF. CDR3 DNA sequence: TGTGCCAGCAGCTCCCCCGGAGGAGTCTCTGGAAACACCATATATTTT.